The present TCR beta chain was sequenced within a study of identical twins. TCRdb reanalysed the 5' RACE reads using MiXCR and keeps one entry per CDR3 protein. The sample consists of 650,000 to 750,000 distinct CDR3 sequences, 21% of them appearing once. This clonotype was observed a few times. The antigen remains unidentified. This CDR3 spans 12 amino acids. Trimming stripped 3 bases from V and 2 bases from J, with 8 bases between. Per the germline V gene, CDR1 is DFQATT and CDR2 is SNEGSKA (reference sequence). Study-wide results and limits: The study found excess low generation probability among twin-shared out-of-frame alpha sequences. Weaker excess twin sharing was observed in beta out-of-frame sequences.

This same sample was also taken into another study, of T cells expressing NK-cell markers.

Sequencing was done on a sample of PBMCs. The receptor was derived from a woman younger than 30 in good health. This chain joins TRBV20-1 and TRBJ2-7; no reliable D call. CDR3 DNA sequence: TGCAGTGCTAGTGCGTTTCCCTACGAGCAGTACTTC. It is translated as CSASAFPYEQYF.